This T cell receptor beta chain was obtained from a study of blood T cell repertoires in COVID-19. As for the study in general: The study drew acute and convalescent COVID-19 samples from the United States, Italy and Spain. T cells, B-cell-depleted T cells, or PBMCs provided the cDNA or gDNA that served as material.

How the authors handled the data: For nucleated cells, counts were estimated from reference gene primer amplification. Profiled with immunoSEQ multiplex PCR; TCRdb holds only in-frame clones, not every one. That table furnishes V, J and clone size, whereas the DNA furnished D and trimming. This table holds about 330,000 clones, 89% found once. V was pared by 2 bases and J by 5 bases, with 4 bases between. Germline V CDR1 and CDR2: SGHNT, YYREEE (reference sequence). This CDR3 region has 11 residues. The sequenced sample was peripheral blood. This TCR came from a young man who had recovered from COVID-19. The chain employs TRBV5-4 and TRBJ1-1; D is undetermined. CDR3: CASSLSTEAFF. The CDR3 coding sequence is TGTGCCAGCAGCTTATCGACTGAAGCTTTCTTT.